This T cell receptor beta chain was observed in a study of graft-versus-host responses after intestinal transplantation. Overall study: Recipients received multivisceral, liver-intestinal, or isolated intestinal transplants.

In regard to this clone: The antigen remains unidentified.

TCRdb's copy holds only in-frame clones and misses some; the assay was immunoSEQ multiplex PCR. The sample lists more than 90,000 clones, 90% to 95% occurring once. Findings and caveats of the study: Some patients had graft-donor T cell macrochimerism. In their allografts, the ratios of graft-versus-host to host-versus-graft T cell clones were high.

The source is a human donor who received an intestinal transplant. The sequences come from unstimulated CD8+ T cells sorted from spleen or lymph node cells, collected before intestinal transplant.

The CDR3 DNA follows: TGTGCCAGTAGTGAGACAGCCTATAATTCACCCCTCCACTTT. Its translation: CASSETAYNSPLHF. The chain has TRBV19 and TRBJ1-6; possible D gene TRBD1, 5 bases. Trimming stripped 5 bases from V and 2 bases from J, with 7 bases between. CDR1 LNHDA and CDR2 SQIVND come from the germline V gene (reference sequence). CDR3 length: 14 residues.